Each of the 30 T cell receptor beta chains below was sequenced from the same sample in a study of breast tumors, draining lymph nodes, adjacent tissues (dated by TCRdb to about 2016). The library was produced with multiplex PCR. The sequencer was an Illumina HiSeq 2000. TCRdb reworked the public reads: Q25 trimming with fastp, MiXCR clone assembly, productive beta chains retained. When rows share a CDR3 protein, they turn into one entry using the most common DNA and genes. Within this sample are some 130,000 distinct CDR3 sequences, with about 22% of them counted one time only. Of the sample, roughly 2.8% falls within the top ten clones. Lymph node samples came from the axillary draining lymph nodes of breast cancer patients. The specimen was axillary lymph node tissue. The receptor source for this set is a female donor with breast cancer. Some clones in this sample may be carry-over from other donors' samples.

This clonotype appeared many times. The chain employs TRBV4-2 and TRBJ2-7; unclear D gene. CDR1 LGHNA and CDR2 YNFKEQ come from the germline V gene. Trimming stripped 0 bases from V and 3 bases from J, with 9 bases between. The CDR3 is 14 residues long. In DNA, the CDR3 is TGTGCCAGCAGCCAAGATTTGGACGACTACGAGCAGTACTTC. Its protein product is CASSQDLDDYEQYF.

This clonotype was seen at least ten times. This chain uses TRBV10-2 with TRBJ2-3; TRBD2 matches at 7 bases. Germline V gene lookup returns CDR1 WSHSY and CDR2 SAAADI. There are 17 residues in the CDR3. V was pared by 6 bases and J by 1 base, with 13 bases of the junction left unmatched. The CDR3 is CASRAAGTGSGTDTQYF. The DNA for the CDR3 is TGCGCCAGCAGGGCAGCGGGAACTGGAAGTGGCACAGATACGCAGTATTTT.

This clonotype was detected many times. The V call is TRBV24-1, the J call TRBJ2-2, with 9 bases aligning to TRBD1. This CDR3 is built from 15 residues. V lost 10 bases, J lost 3 bases, and 8 bases stayed unmatched. Germline loops: CDR1 KGHDR, CDR2 SFDVKD. The CDR3 DNA reads as TGTGCCACGTCGAACAGGGGGCTAGACACCGGGGAGCTGTTTTTT. Translation gives CATSNRGLDTGELFF.

At least ten counts were recorded for this clonotype. This sequence joins TRBV19 and TRBJ2-1, with TRBD2 identical over 7 bases. Germline V gives CDR1 LNHDA, CDR2 SQIVND (reference sequence). Trimming removed 1 base from V and 6 bases from J; junction bases left unmatched: 6. CDR3 length equals 15 residues. The CDR3 region has the DNA TGTGCCAGTAGTATAGCGGGACTAAGAGGCAATGAGCAGTTCTTC. Protein: CASSIAGLRGNEQFF.

This clonotype was detected ten times or more. The V and J genes are TRBV4-1 and TRBJ2-7, with 9 bases aligning to TRBD2. The trim removed 0 bases at V and 2 bases at J, leaving 5 bases unmatched. Germline-derived CDR1 and CDR2 are MGHRA and YSYEKL. CDR3 length: 16 amino acids. The CDR3 loop reads CASSQDSAGGAYEQYF. As DNA, the CDR3 is TGCGCCAGCAGCCAAGATTCAGCGGGAGGTGCCTACGAGCAGTACTTC.

This clonotype was detected ten times or more. This rearrangement joins TRBV6-2 or TRBV6-3 to TRBJ2-7, with TRBD2 matching over 11 bases. CDR1 is MNHEY, CDR2 SVGEGT, per germline. The CDR3 totals 15 residues. V trimming: 7 bases; J trimming: 1 base; junction bases outside the gene matches: 6. CDR3 residues: CASIKRLAGSYEQYF. The CDR3 DNA is TGTGCCAGCATCAAGCGACTAGCGGGATCCTACGAGCAGTACTTC.

This clonotype occurred many times. The CDR3 bases are TGCAGTGCTATGCTAGCGGGAGGGGGGAAGACCCAGTACTTC. It translates to CSAMLAGGGKTQYF. The chain combines TRBV20-1 with TRBJ2-5; 12 bases match TRBD2. The V gene's germline CDR1 is DFQATT and CDR2 SNEGSKA (reference sequence). The CDR3 covers 14 residues. The J segment lost 6 bases and the V segment lost 4 bases, leaving 6 bases of the junction unmatched.

For this clonotype: This sequence may be a read error, since a much larger clone differs from it by one base. The chain recombines TRBV19 with TRBJ2-5, with D hard to call. The V gene's germline CDR1 is LNHDA and CDR2 SQIVND (reference sequence). Deletions cut 5 bases from V and 0 bases from J, with 10 bases between. This CDR3 has 14 amino acids. CDR3 nucleotide sequence: TGTGCCAGTAGTCTAGGAGTACACCAAGAGACCCAGTACTTC. Protein product: CASSLGVHQETQYF.

The chain employs TRBV18 and TRBJ2-2; TRBD1 might be the D (6 bases). There are 15 residues in the CDR3. Germline V CDR1 and CDR2: KGHSH, LQKENI. V was clipped by 2 bases and J by 3 bases, with 10 bases between them. CDR3 protein: CASSPRQADTGELFF. CDR3 bases: TGTGCCAGCTCACCAAGACAGGCGGACACCGGGGAGCTGTTTTTT. The full variable domain, its missing parts supplied by reference TRBV18 and TRBJ2-2, is NAGVMQNPRHLVRRRGQEARLRCSPMKGHSHVYWYRQLPEEGLKFMVYLQKENIIDESGMPKERFSAEFPKEGPSILRIQQVVRGDSAAYFCASSPRQADTGELFFGEGSRLTVL.

Ten or more counts support this clonotype. The chain joins TRBV5-4 to TRBJ2-1; D might be TRBD2 (6 bases). The CDR3 length is 15 residues. Germline V gene sequence: CDR1 SGHNT, CDR2 YYREEE (reference sequence). V lost 1 base, J lost 7 bases, and 15 bases lay in between. The CDR3 reads CASSLRAEGSNEQFF. CDR3 nucleotides: TGTGCCAGCAGCTTGCGGGCGGAGGGATCAAATGAGCAGTTCTTC.

To note about this clonotype: Possible read error: a much larger clone is one base away. This sequence joins TRBV6-1 and TRBJ2-7; TRBD1 agrees at 7 bases. V shed 0 bases and J 5 bases; nucleotides not matched to a gene: 10. Germline V gene lookup returns CDR1 MNHNS and CDR2 SASEGT. The CDR3 extends over 16 amino acids. CDR3 in DNA: TGTGCCAGCAGTGAAGCAGGGGGACAGAAATACCACGAGCAGTACTTC. Encoded protein: CASSEAGGQKYHEQYF.

In its sample, this clonotype was seen many times. The chain carries TRBV11-2 and TRBJ2-1; 7 bases agree with TRBD1. The CDR3 has 15 residues. With V trimmed by 7 bases and J by 0 bases, 6 bases remained unmatched. Per germline, CDR1 SGHAT and CDR2 FQNNGV. CDR3 DNA sequence: TGTGCCAGCAAAAAGGGACAGTTCTCCTACAATGAGCAGTTCTTC. Residues: CASKKGQFSYNEQFF.

This clonotype was counted at least ten times. The chain links TRBV11-2 to TRBJ2-1, with D perhaps TRBD1 (5 bases). Germline CDR1 reads SGHAT; CDR2 reads FQNNGV. V was trimmed by 5 bases and J by 7 bases, leaving 15 bases between them. The CDR3 spans 14 residues. CDR3 amino acids: CASSEWTLQNEQFF. As DNA, the CDR3 is TGTGCCAGCAGCGAGTGGACACTCCAAAATGAGCAGTTCTTC.

The J gene is TRBJ2-2, the V gene TRBV27; D is possibly TRBD2 (7 bases). V lost 9 bases and J lost 2, with 22 bases in between. This CDR3 spans 17 amino acids. The V gene's germline CDR1 is MNHEY and CDR2 SMNVEV (reference sequence). This CDR3 reads CASAPRGDTINTGELFF. The CDR3 DNA is TGTGCCAGTGCCCCCCGGGGGGACACGATAAACACCGGGGAGCTGTTTTTT.

This clonotype was seen at least ten times. The chain couples TRBV24-1 to TRBJ2-3, with unresolved D. V lost 4 bases and J 0 bases, leaving 4 bases between the germline ends. Germline CDR1 KGHDR, CDR2 SFDVKD. The CDR3 has 13 residues. The CDR3 nucleotides are TGTGCCACCAGTGACGCAAGCACAGATACGCAGTATTTT. This codes for CATSDASTDTQYF.

This clonotype was seen many times. The gene calls are TRBV20-1 and TRBJ1-3; D remains unclear. Trimming took off 6 bases at V and 0 bases at J, with 9 bases between the two ends. The CDR3 contains 13 residues. Germline CDR1 is DFQATT and CDR2 is SNEGSKA (reference sequence). The CDR3 nucleotides read TGCAGTGCCGCAGGAGACTCTGGAAACACCATATATTTT. It encodes CSAAGDSGNTIYF.

Ten or more counts support this clonotype. The chain links TRBV7-3 to TRBJ2-5, with 9 bases lining up with TRBD2. The CDR3 is 16 residues long. Germline values: CDR1 SGHTA, CDR2 FQGTGA. Trimming at V came to 0 bases and at J to 6 bases, leaving 8 bases not matched to a gene. CDR3 sequence reads: CASSLTGSGSIQTQYF. CDR3 DNA sequence: TGTGCCAGCAGCTTAACGGGTAGCGGGAGCATACAGACCCAGTACTTC. The variable domain in full, with the rest retrieved from reference TRBV7-3 and TRBJ2-5, is GAGVSQTPSNKVTEKGKYVELRCDPISGHTALYWYRQSLGQGPEFLIYFQGTGAADDSGLPNDRFFAVRPEGSVSTLKIQRTERGDSAVYLCASSLTGSGSIQTQYFGPGTRLLVL.

This rearrangement joins TRBV18 to TRBJ2-3; 8 bases fit TRBD1. Germline V lookup: CDR1 KGHSH, CDR2 LQKENI. The CDR3 loop spans 16 amino acids. V lost 3 bases, J lost 2 bases, and 7 bases stayed unmatched. CDR3 in amino acids: CASSPKDRAITDTQYF. The CDR3 DNA follows: TGTGCCAGCTCACCGAAGGACAGGGCCATCACAGATACGCAGTATTTT. Together with reference TRBV18 and TRBJ2-3, the CDR3 gives the full variable domain: NAGVMQNPRHLVRRRGQEARLRCSPMKGHSHVYWYRQLPEEGLKFMVYLQKENIIDESGMPKERFSAEFPKEGPSILRIQQVVRGDSAAYFCASSPKDRAITDTQYFGPGTRLTVL.

This clonotype was seen a handful of times. A much larger clone lies a single base off, so this may be a read error. The CDR3 sequence is CASRPSATYEQYF. Written as DNA, the CDR3 is TGTGCCAGCAGGCCTTCGGCAACCTACGAGCAGTACTTC. The chain couples TRBV28 to TRBJ2-7; D remains ambiguous. The CDR3 loop spans 13 amino acids. Between the trimmed V and J ends, which lost 6 bases and 2 bases, there was a span of 11 bases. CDR1 is MDHEN, CDR2 SYDVKM, per germline.

The sample holds many counts of this clonotype. The rearrangement joins TRBV20-1 to TRBJ2-1; TRBD2 matches 8 bases. V was clipped by 5 bases and J by 0 bases; unmatched bases: 9. Per the germline V gene, CDR1 is DFQATT and CDR2 is SNEGSKA (reference sequence). The CDR3 is made up of 16 amino acids. The CDR3, as DNA: TGCAGTGCTCCGGGGAAGAGCGGGGGCTCCTACAATGAGCAGTTCTTC. It encodes CSAPGKSGGSYNEQFF.

This clonotype has at least ten counts. CDR3 in DNA: TGCGCCAGCAGCTTGGGTCTGCGAGGGGGTATAAGCTCCTACGAGCAGTACTTC. This codes for CASSLGLRGGISSYEQYF. The chain combines TRBV5-1 with TRBJ2-7, with a tentative D call TRBD1 (6 bases). Between the trimmed V and J ends, which lost 0 bases and 0 bases, there was a span of 19 bases. Per germline, CDR1 SGHRS and CDR2 YFSETQ. The CDR3 is 18 amino acids.

This clonotype was picked up a small number of times. A much larger clone lies one base from this, so it may be a read error. The rearrangement links TRBV24-1 to TRBJ2-1; 7 positions agree with TRBD2. CDR1 is KGHDR and CDR2 is SFDVKD in the germline V gene. The CDR3 has 16 amino acids. In DNA, the CDR3 is TGTGCCACCTGTGATTTAAAGACTAGCACGAACGATGAGCAGTTCTTC. Protein: CATCDLKTSTNDEQFF.

This clonotype appeared many times. The chain uses TRBV6-1 and TRBJ2-7; 8 bases align to TRBD1. This CDR3 has 17 residues. V trimming: 6 bases; J trimming: 0 bases; junction bases outside the gene matches: 13. Per the germline V gene, CDR1 is MNHNS and CDR2 is SASEGT. The CDR3 here is CASRHNSGTGDSYEQYF. The CDR3 DNA sequence: TGTGCCAGCAGACACAACTCCGGGACAGGAGACTCCTACGAGCAGTACTTC.

Only a few counts were recorded for this clonotype. V usage is TRBV20-1 and J usage is TRBJ2-4; possible D gene TRBD2, 5 bases. This CDR3 has 14 amino acids. The germline gives CDR1 DFQATT, CDR2 SNEGSKA (reference sequence). V was shortened by 2 bases and J by 0 bases, with 8 bases between the two germline ends. The CDR3 nucleotides are TGCAGTGCTAGATTCGGGGAAGCCAAAAACATTCAGTACTTC. It encodes CSARFGEAKNIQYF.

Worth noting for this clonotype: Since a much larger clone is just one base distant, this may be a read error. The V gene is TRBV27, the J gene TRBJ1-4; possible D gene TRBD1, 5 bases. CDR3 length: 14 residues. The germline CDR1 and CDR2 sequences are MNHEY and SMNVEV (reference sequence). V lost 7 bases to trimming and J lost 9 bases, with 18 bases between them. CDR3 DNA: TGTGCCAGCAAGTTCGGGCAGGGTCGTAAAAAACTGTTTTTT. Amino acid sequence: CASKFGQGRKKLFF.

This clonotype came up many times. The chain combines TRBV7-9 with TRBJ2-7; weak D call: TRBD1 (6 bases). The CDR3 is 15 residues long. Deletions cut 1 base from V and 4 bases from J, with 14 bases between. From germline, CDR1 is SEHNR and CDR2 FQNEAQ (reference sequence). The CDR3 region has the DNA TGTGCCAGCAGCTTAGATTATGGGACAAGATACGAGCAGTACTTC. Translated: CASSLDYGTRYEQYF. The complete variable domain, with remaining parts taken from reference TRBV7-9 and TRBJ2-7, reads DTGVSQNPRHKITKRGQNVTFRCDPISEHNRLYWYRQTLGQGPEFLTYFQNEAQLEKSRLLSDRFSAERPKGSFSTLEIQRTEQGDSAMYLCASSLDYGTRYEQYFGPGTRLTVT.

This clonotype has ten or more counts. The rearrangement joins TRBV5-1 to TRBJ2-5, with 11 bases identical to TRBD2. The CDR3 spans 16 residues. From germline, CDR1 is SGHRS and CDR2 YFSETQ. Trimming took 1 base from V and 6 from J; bases not matched to a gene: 8. CDR3 in amino acids: CASSLTSGSSEKTQYF. The DNA of the CDR3 is TGCGCCAGCAGCTTGACTAGCGGGAGCTCCGAGAAGACCCAGTACTTC.

This clonotype showed up many times. The chain has TRBV30 and TRBJ2-7; D unresolved. V lost 1 base, J lost 3 bases, and 7 bases lay in between. Germline-derived CDR1 and CDR2 are GTSNPN and SVGIG (reference sequence). This CDR3 has 12 residues. The CDR3 DNA is TGTGCCTGGAGTGGGGCAGGCTACGAGCAGTACTTC. This translates into CAWSGAGYEQYF.

Ten or more counts support this clonotype. CDR3 nucleotide sequence: TGTGCCAGCAGCCTTGGGGGAAGGAACGAGCAGTACTTC. Residues: CASSLGGRNEQYF. The gene calls are TRBV14 and TRBJ2-7; D possibly uses TRBD1 or TRBD2 (5 bases each). This CDR3 contains 13 residues. Trimming left V 4 bases short and J 5 bases short, with 12 bases between. In germline, CDR1 is SGHDN, CDR2 FVKESK.

This clonotype was found a few times. A read error may produce the germline difference seen at one junction end. The chain uses TRBV12-3 or TRBV12-4 and TRBJ2-3, with D perhaps matching TRBD2 (7 bases). The CDR3 sequence is 15 residues long. Here the CDR3 DNA reads TGTGCCAGCAGTTTCGAGGGAGGGAGGACAGATACGCGGTATTTT. It translates to CASSFEGGRTDTRYF.